Given below is one T cell receptor beta chain in context. Its antigen is currently not known. Per-base quality was not reported, and no clone a single base away is much larger than it. From the germline V gene, CDR1 is SGHAT and CDR2 is FQNNGV. The CDR3 numbers 15 residues from cysteine through phenylalanine. The retained sequence is limited to the CDR3, 45 bases, with the frame set at the first base. V and J are trimmed by 4 bases and 4 bases, and the gene matches miss 6 bases of the junction. This sample is drawn from a study of blood T cell repertoires in COVID-19 (dated by TCRdb to about 2020). The study in broad terms: Samples from collaborators originated in the United States, Italy and Spain and spanned both the acute and convalescent phases of COVID-19. The material from the prospective study consisted of cDNA or gDNA derived from T cells, B-cell-depleted T cells, or PBMCs. Deeply sampled blood TCRbeta repertoires from subjects exposed to, actively infected with, or recovered from COVID-19 were included in the dataset. The repertoires were released in a freely available public database meant as a resource for research on the immune response to SARS-CoV-2. The samples were drawn from two sources: the first 160 participants of the ongoing ImmuneRACE study, and 1,254 subjects contributed by 6 global collaborators. Sample metadata almost always included a de-identified subject ID, COVID-19 status, age in years and sex. HLA class I and class II types, where available, came from metadata supplied by the sample provider rather than from assay-based typing.

Participants in the prospective study were enrolled through a virtual design, were aged roughly 18 to 100 years, and lived in approximately 25 United States geographic areas. To assign participants to cohorts, the prospective study relied on clinical history that participants themselves reported in a screening survey and a study questionnaire. Recovered participants in ImmuneRACE Cohort 3 were defined by two consecutive negative NP/OP PCR tests, clearance by a healthcare professional, or resolution of symptoms. Mobile phlebotomists in the prospective study collected whole blood, serum and a nasopharyngeal or oropharyngeal swab from every participant. Participants in the prospective study had the option to provide additional blood draws and questionnaires over a roughly 2-month period. Blood samples from the prospective study were shipped frozen or at room temperature prior to DNA extraction. Beyond this particular receptor, the publication reports: The quantity of clinical and demographic metadata differed by source and by participant and was supplied without curation.

TCRbeta CDR3 regions were amplified from genomic DNA using the immunoSEQ Assay, a bias-controlled multiplex PCR. As for the original processing: The number of nucleated cells in each sample was estimated by amplification of reference gene primers within the assay. To quantify the absolute abundance of each unique TCRbeta CDR3 rearrangement, sequence reads were collapsed and filtered. Productive Simpson clonality was computed per sample as the square root of Simpson's diversity index over productive rearrangements. TCRdb limited this immuneACCESS table to in-frame rearrangements with V and J called. A share of clones is missing; checked studies link under half to unresolved V genes, and the rest is unexplained. D and trimming were read from the DNA, whereas the V and J calls and clone size are those reported in that table. For this sample the table gives about 300,000 clones, of which 80% to 95% were detected only once. Roughly 1.1% of the sample is taken by the ten largest.

The sample taken for sequencing was PBMCs or T cells enriched from blood (not recorded which). The V gene is TRBV11-2 and the J gene is TRBJ2-1, with 8 bases in between that match TRBD2. The receptor's source is a woman aged 25 to 39 who had recovered from COVID-19. The CDR3 region: CASSSLAGRYNEQFF. The DNA sequence reads TGTGCCAGCAGCTCCCTAGCGGGCAGGTACAATGAGCAGTTCTTC.